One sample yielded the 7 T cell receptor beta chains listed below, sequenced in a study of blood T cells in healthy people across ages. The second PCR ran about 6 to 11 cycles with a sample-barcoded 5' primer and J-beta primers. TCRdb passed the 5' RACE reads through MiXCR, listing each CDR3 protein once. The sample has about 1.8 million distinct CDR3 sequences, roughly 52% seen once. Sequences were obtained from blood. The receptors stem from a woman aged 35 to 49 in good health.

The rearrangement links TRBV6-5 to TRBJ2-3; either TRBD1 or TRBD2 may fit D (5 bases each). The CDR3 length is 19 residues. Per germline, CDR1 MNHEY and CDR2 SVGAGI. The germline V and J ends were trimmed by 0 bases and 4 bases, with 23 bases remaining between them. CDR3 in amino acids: CASSYSRVSGVVQADTQYF. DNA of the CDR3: TGTGCCAGCAGTTACTCGAGGGTTAGTGGCGTAGTACAGGCAGATACGCAGTATTTT.

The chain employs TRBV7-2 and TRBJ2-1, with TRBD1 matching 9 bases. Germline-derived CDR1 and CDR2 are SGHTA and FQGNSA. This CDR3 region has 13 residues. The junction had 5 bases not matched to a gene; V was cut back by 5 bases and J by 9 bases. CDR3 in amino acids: CASSQGQGGEQFF. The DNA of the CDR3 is TGTGCCAGCAGCCAGGGACAGGGTGGTGAGCAGTTCTTC.

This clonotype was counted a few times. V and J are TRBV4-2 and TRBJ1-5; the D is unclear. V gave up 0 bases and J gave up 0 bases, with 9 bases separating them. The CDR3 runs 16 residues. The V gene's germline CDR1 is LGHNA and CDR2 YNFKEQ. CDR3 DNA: TGTGCCAGCAGCCAAGATTATCCGGATAGCAATCAGCCCCAGCATTTT. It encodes CASSQDYPDSNQPQHF.

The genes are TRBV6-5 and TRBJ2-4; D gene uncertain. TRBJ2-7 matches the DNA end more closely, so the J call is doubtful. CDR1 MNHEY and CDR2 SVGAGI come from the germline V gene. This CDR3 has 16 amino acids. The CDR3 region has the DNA TGTGCCAGCAGTTACTCTTTTAATGCACGTCCCTACGAGCAGTACTTC. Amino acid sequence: CASSYSFNARPYEQYF.

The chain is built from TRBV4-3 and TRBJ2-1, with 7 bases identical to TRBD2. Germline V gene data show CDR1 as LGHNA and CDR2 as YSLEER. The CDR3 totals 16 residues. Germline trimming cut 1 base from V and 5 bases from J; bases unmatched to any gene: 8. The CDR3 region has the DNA TGCGCCAGCAGCCAAGCTTACTTTACTAGCGACAATGAGCAGTTCTTC. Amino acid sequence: CASSQAYFTSDNEQFF.

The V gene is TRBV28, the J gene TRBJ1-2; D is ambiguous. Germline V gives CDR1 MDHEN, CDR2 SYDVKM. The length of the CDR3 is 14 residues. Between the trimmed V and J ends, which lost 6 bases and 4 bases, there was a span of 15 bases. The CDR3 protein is CASRGNGPSYGYTF. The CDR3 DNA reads TGTGCCAGCAGGGGGAACGGGCCCAGCTATGGCTACACCTTC.

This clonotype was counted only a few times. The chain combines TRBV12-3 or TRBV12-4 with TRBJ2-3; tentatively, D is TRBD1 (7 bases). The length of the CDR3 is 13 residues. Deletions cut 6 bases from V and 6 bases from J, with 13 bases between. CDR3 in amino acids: CASRAGGSDTQYF. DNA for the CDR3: TGTGCCAGCAGGGCAGGGGGGTCGGATACGCAGTATTTT.